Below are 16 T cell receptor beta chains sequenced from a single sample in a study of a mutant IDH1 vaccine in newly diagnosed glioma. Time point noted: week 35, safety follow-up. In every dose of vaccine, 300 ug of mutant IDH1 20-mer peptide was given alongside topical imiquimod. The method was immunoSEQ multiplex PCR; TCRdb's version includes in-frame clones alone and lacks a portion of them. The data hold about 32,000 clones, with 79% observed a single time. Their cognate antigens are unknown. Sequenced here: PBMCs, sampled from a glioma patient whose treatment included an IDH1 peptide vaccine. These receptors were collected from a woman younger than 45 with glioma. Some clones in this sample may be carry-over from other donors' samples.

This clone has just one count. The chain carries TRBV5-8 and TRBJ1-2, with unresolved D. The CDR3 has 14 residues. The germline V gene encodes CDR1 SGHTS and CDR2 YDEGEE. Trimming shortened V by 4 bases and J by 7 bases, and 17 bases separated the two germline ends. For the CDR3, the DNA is TGTGCCAGCAGCACCGACACTACATTTGGTGGCTACACCTTC. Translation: CASSTDTTFGGYTF. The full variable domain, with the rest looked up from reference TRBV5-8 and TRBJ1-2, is EAGVTQSPTHLIKTRGQQATLRCSPISGHTSVYWYQQALGLGLQFLLWYDEGEERNRGNFPPRFSGRQFPNYSSELNVNALELEDSALYLCASSTDTTFGGYTFGSGTRLTVV.

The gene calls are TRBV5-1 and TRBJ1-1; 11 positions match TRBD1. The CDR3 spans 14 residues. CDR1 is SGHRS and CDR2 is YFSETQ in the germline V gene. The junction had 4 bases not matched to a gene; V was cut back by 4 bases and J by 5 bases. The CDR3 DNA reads TGCGCCAGCAGCGGACAGGGGGCCGGAACTGAAGCTTTCTTT. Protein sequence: CASSGQGAGTEAFF. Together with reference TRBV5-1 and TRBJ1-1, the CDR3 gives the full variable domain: KAGVTQTPRYLIKTRGQQVTLSCSPISGHRSVSWYQQTPGQGLQFLFEYFSETQRNKGNFPGRFSGRQFSNSRSEMNVSTLELGDSALYLCASSGQGAGTEAFFGQGTRLTVV.

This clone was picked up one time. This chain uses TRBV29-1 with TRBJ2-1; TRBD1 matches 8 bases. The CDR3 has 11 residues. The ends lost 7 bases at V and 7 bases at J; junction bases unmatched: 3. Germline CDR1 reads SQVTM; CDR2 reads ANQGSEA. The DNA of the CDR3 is TGCAGCGCCGGACAGGGTAATGAGCAGTTCTTC. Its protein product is CSAGQGNEQFF.

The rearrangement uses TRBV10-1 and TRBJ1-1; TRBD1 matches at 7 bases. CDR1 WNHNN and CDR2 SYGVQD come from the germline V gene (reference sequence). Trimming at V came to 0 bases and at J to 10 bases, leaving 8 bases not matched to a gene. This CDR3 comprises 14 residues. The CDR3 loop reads CASSESTGRYRAFF. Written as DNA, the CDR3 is TGCGCCAGCAGTGAGTCGACAGGGAGGTATCGAGCTTTCTTT.

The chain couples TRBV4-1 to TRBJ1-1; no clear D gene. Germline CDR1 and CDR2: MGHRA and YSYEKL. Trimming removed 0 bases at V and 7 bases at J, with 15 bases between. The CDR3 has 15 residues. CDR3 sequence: CASSQEHMRVGEAFF. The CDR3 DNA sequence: TGCGCCAGCAGCCAAGAACATATGCGTGTGGGTGAAGCTTTCTTT.

For the CDR3, the DNA is TGTGCCAGCAGTTCTCTTGACAGGGCTGGGAACACTGAAGCTTTCTTT. This gives the protein CASSSLDRAGNTEAFF. The chain recombines TRBV27 with TRBJ1-1, with 7 bases fitting TRBD1. The CDR3 loop spans 16 amino acids. With V trimmed by 4 bases and J by 1 base, 9 bases remained unmatched. The V gene's germline CDR1 is MNHEY and CDR2 SMNVEV (reference sequence).

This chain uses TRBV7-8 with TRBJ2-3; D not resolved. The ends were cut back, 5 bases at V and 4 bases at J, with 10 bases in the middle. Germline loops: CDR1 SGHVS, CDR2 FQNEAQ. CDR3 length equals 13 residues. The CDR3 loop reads CASSTKVADTQYF. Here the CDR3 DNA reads TGTGCCAGCAGCACCAAAGTCGCAGATACGCAGTATTTT.

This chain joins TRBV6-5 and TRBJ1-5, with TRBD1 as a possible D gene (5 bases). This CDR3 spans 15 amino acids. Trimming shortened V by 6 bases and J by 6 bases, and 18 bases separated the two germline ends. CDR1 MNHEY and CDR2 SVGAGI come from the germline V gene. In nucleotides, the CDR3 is TGTGCCAGCAGCCCCCGACGACGGGGCAGTCAGCCCCAGCATTTT. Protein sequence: CASSPRRRGSQPQHF.

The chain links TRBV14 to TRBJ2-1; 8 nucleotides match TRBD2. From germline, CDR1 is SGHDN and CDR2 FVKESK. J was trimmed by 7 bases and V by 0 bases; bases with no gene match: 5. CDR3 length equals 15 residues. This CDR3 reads CASSQDEREWNEQFF. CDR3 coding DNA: TGTGCCAGCAGCCAAGACGAGCGGGAGTGGAATGAGCAGTTCTTC.

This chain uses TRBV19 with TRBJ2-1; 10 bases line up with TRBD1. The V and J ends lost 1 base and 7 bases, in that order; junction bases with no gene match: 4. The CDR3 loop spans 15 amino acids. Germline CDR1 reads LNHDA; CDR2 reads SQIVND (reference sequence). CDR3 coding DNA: TGTGCCAGTAGTATAGGGGGACAGGGGTTGAATGAGCAGTTCTTC. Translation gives CASSIGGQGLNEQFF.

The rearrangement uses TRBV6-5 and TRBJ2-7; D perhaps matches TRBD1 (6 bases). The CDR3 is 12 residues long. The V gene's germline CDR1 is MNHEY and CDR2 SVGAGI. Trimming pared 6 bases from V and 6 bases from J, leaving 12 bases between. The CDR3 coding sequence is TGTGCCAGCAGCCCTGGGGGCGGCGAGCAGTACTTC. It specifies CASSPGGGEQYF.

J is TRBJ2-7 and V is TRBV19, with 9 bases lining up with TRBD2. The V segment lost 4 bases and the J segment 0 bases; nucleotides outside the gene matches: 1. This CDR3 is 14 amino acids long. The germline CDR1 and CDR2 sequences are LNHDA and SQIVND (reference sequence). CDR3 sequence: CASSSSGSSYEQYF. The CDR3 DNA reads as TGTGCCAGTAGTAGTAGCGGGAGCTCCTACGAGCAGTACTTC.

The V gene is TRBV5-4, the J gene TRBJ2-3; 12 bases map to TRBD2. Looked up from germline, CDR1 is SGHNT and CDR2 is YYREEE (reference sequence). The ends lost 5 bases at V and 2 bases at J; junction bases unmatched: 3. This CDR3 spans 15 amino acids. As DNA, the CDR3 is TGTGCCAGCAGTTCTAGCGGGAGGGACACAGATACGCAGTATTTT. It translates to CASSSSGRDTDTQYF.

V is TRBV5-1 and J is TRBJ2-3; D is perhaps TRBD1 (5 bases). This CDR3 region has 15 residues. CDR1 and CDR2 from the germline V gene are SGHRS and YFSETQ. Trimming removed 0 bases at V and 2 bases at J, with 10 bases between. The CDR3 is CASSLGQPITDTQYF. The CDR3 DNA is TGCGCCAGCAGCTTGGGACAGCCGATCACAGATACGCAGTATTTT.

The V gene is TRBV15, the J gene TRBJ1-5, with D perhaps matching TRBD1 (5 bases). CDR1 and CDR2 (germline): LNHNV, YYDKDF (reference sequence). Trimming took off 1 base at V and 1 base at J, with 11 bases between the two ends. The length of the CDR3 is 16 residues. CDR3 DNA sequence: TGTGCCACCAGCAGAGCAAGGGGCGGAAGCAATCAGCCCCAGCATTTT. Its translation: CATSRARGGSNQPQHF.

CDR3: CASSPLGTLNTEAFF. CDR3 DNA sequence: TGTGCCAGCAGCCCCCTGGGGACACTAAACACTGAAGCTTTCTTT. This chain links TRBV14 with TRBJ1-1, with TRBD1 as a possible D gene (6 bases). V dropped 4 bases and J dropped 2 bases, with 14 bases sitting between them. This CDR3 is built from 15 residues. Germline CDR1 and CDR2: SGHDN and FVKESK.